This T cell receptor (beta chain) was documented in a study of graft-versus-host responses after intestinal transplantation. Study-wide context: All recipients were given anti-thymocyte globulin induction, and tacrolimus and steroids were then administered for around three years. Findings of the study overall: High graft-versus-host to host-versus-graft clonal ratios were found in allografts of patients who had graft-donor T cell macrochimerism. Analysis identified GvH clones in recipient marrow, with some appearing first in ileum or blood. Early post-transplant HvG declines showed an association with peak circulating GvH clone levels.

Turning to this clone: Antigen specificity is unknown.

Produced via immunoSEQ multiplex PCR; TCRdb's table is partial and in-frame only. The sample lists approximately 86,000 clones; 91% were seen once. The source is a human donor who received an intestinal transplant. Here the sequenced sample was unstimulated CD4+ T cells sorted from spleen or lymph node cells, taken before intestinal transplant.

CDR3 loop: CASSPGQQIYEQYF. CDR3 bases: TGCGCCAGCAGCCCGGGACAGCAAATATACGAGCAGTACTTC. The chain recombines TRBV5-1 with TRBJ2-7; 7 bases line up with TRBD1. The J segment lost 4 bases and the V segment lost 4 bases, leaving 8 bases of the junction unmatched. The germline V gene encodes CDR1 SGHRS and CDR2 YFSETQ. This CDR3 contains 14 residues.